Reported below is one T cell receptor (beta chain). All enrollees were about 18 to 89 years old and from 20 to 25 US areas. The study assigned cohorts using participant-reported clinical history. Data came from immunoSEQ multiplex PCR; TCRdb stores just in-frame clones and leaves some out. Of more than 300,000 clones listed, nearly 90% were seen once; the top ten hold roughly 10%. This sample is drawn from a study of blood T cell repertoires in COVID-19. Study details: Samples came from the United States, Italy and Spain, spanning acute and convalescent COVID-19. PBMCs, B-cell-depleted T cells, or T cells were the source of the cDNA or gDNA that made up the material.

The sequenced material came from PBMCs or T cells enriched from blood (not recorded which). This receptor was obtained from a woman in her 30s who had recovered from COVID-19.

Here the CDR3 DNA reads TGTGCCAGCAGCTTAAGAGGGCGGGGAGACACAGATACGCAGTATTTT. Translation: CASSLRGRGDTDTQYF. This sequence joins TRBV11-2 and TRBJ2-3; D perhaps matches TRBD2 (6 bases). Per germline, CDR1 SGHAT and CDR2 FQNNGV. This CDR3 is 16 amino acids long. V lost 2 bases, J lost 2 bases, and 14 bases lay in between.